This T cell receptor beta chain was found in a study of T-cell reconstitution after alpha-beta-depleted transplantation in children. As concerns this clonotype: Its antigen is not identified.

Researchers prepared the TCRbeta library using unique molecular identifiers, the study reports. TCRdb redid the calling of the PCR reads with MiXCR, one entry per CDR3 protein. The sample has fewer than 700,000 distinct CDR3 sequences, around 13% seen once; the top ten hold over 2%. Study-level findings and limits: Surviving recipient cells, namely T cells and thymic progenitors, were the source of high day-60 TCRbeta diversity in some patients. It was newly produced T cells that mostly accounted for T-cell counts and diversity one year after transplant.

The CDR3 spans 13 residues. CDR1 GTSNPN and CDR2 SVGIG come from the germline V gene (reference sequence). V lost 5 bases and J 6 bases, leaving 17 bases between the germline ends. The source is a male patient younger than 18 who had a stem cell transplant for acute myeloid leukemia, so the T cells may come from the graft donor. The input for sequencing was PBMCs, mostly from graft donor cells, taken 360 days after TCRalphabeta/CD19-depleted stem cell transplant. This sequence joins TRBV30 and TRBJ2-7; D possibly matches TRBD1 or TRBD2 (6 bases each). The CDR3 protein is CAWSIGGQFEQYF. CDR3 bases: TGTGCCTGGTCGATAGGGGGGCAGTTCGAGCAGTACTTC.